The 25 T cell receptor beta chains reported below all come from one sample, sequenced in a study of naive and memory T cell subsets. Two oligonucleotides, mixed equimolar, formed the beta constant-region primer covering TRBC1 and TRBC2. Ligated cDNA was amplified by four rounds of PCR with nested alpha and beta constant-region primers and SP2. TCRdb passed the UMI-ligation and nested PCR reads through MiXCR, listing each CDR3 protein once. The table shows 20,000 to 25,000 distinct CDR3 sequences, with roughly 9.1% occurring only once. Sample: central memory CD8+ T cells from blood. These receptors were collected from a human donor in good health.

Only a few counts were recorded for this clonotype. Without the conserved terminal phenylalanine or tryptophan, this CDR3 likely stems from a read error. The chain couples TRBV4-1 to TRBJ2-3, with D uncertain. The CDR3 runs 15 residues. V lost 1 base and J 6 bases, leaving 14 bases between the germline ends. Germline CDR1 is MGHRA and CDR2 is YSYEKL. The CDR3: CASSQVFQAADTQYL. The CDR3 DNA sequence: TGCGCCAGCAGCCAAGTTTTTCAGGCGGCGGATACGCAGTATCTT.

This clonotype was counted only a few times. This chain connects TRBV9 to TRBJ2-5; maybe TRBD1 (7 bases). CDR1 is SGDLS, CDR2 YYNGEE, per germline. V shed 3 bases and J shed 1 base, with 10 bases lying between them. The CDR3 has 14 amino acids. The CDR3 DNA follows: TGTGCCAGCAGCGGGAGGGACAGCCAAGAGACCCAGTACTTC. It translates to CASSGRDSQETQYF.

The chain couples TRBV4-1 to TRBJ2-7; the D gene could be TRBD1 or TRBD2 (5 bases each). Trimming pared 4 bases from V and 3 bases from J, leaving 10 bases between. CDR3 length: 13 residues. The V gene's germline CDR1 is MGHRA and CDR2 YSYEKL. CDR3 loop: CASSPGPIYEQYF. The CDR3 DNA reads TGCGCCAGCAGCCCGGGACCGATCTACGAGCAGTACTTC.

This clonotype was counted at least ten times. The rearrangement links TRBV19 to TRBJ2-2; perhaps TRBD2 as D (6 bases). Trimming pared 10 bases from V and 3 bases from J, leaving 12 bases between. Germline V lookup: CDR1 LNHDA, CDR2 SQIVND (reference sequence). The CDR3 spans 13 residues. The CDR3 DNA reads as TGTGCCACTCTCCGGGACTACACCGGGGAGCTGTTTTTT. Its translation is CATLRDYTGELFF.

This clonotype was counted only a few times. The chain uses TRBV20-1 and TRBJ2-7; D might be TRBD2 (5 bases). CDR1 DFQATT and CDR2 SNEGSKA come from the germline V gene (reference sequence). The CDR3 consists of 14 residues. V shed 4 bases and J shed 6 bases, with 19 bases lying between them. The CDR3 DNA is TGCAGTGCTAAAGGAGGTCCAGAGGCATCCGAGCAGTACTTC. This encodes CSAKGGPEASEQYF.

This clonotype was seen ten or more times. The rearrangement joins TRBV19 to TRBJ2-1; D remains ambiguous. Per germline, CDR1 LNHDA and CDR2 SQIVND (reference sequence). With 0 bases removed from V and 1 base from J, the gap between germline ends came to 7 bases. This CDR3 spans 15 amino acids. CDR3 DNA: TGTGCCAGTAGTATAGATACGGAATCCTACAATGAGCAGTTCTTC. It specifies CASSIDTESYNEQFF.

This clonotype was picked up many times. This rearrangement joins TRBV4-1 to TRBJ2-3; D may be TRBD1 (5 bases). Germline CDR1 is MGHRA and CDR2 is YSYEKL. The CDR3 runs to 14 residues. Between the trimmed V and J ends, which lost 5 bases and 2 bases, there was a span of 11 bases. As DNA, the CDR3 is TGCGCCAGCAGCATCGACAGATACACAGATACGCAGTATTTT. Its protein product is CASSIDRYTDTQYF.

This clonotype has just a few counts. This chain links TRBV27 with TRBJ2-7, with 12 bases matching TRBD1. This CDR3 has 15 amino acids. Trimming took 5 bases from V and 7 from J; bases not matched to a gene: 9. Germline loops: CDR1 MNHEY, CDR2 SMNVEV (reference sequence). The CDR3 coding sequence is TGTGCCAGCAGTCGTCGAGGGACAGGGGGCTGGGAGCAGTACTTC. The encoded protein is CASSRRGTGGWEQYF.

This clonotype was seen repeatedly, ten times or more. The rearrangement uses TRBV6-5 and TRBJ1-2; 8 nucleotides match TRBD1. The CDR3 covers 13 residues. Trimming at V came to 2 bases and at J to 8 bases, leaving 4 bases not matched to a gene. Per the germline V gene, CDR1 is MNHEY and CDR2 is SVGAGI. Here the CDR3 DNA reads TGTGCCAGCAGTTACGCAGGGGGCGACGGCTACACCTTC. This gives the protein CASSYAGGDGYTF.

The sample holds many counts of this clonotype. This chain connects TRBV6-4 to TRBJ2-3, with 9 bases fitting TRBD1. V lost 4 bases to trimming and J lost 1 base; unmatched junction nucleotides: 0. The germline CDR1 and CDR2 sequences are MRHNA and SNTAGT. The CDR3 has 14 residues. For the CDR3, the DNA is TGTGCCAGCAGTGGGACAGGGGGCACAGATACGCAGTATTTT. This encodes CASSGTGGTDTQYF.

The chain uses TRBV9 and TRBJ1-2; tentative D call: TRBD1 (5 bases). The CDR3 runs 12 residues. The V gene lost 6 bases and the J gene lost 2 bases, with 8 bases spanning the gap. Germline CDR1 is SGDLS and CDR2 is YYNGEE. CDR3 residues: CASKGLNYGYTF. CDR3 DNA sequence: TGTGCCAGCAAGGGGCTGAACTATGGCTACACCTTC.

This clonotype was counted at least ten times. The chain links TRBV20-1 to TRBJ2-1; 8 bases are a match to TRBD2. The CDR3 spans 15 residues. The V segment lost 3 bases and the J segment 4 bases; nucleotides outside the gene matches: 8. Germline loops: CDR1 DFQATT, CDR2 SNEGSKA (reference sequence). CDR3 sequence: CSARNVASGYNEQFF. DNA for the CDR3: TGCAGTGCTAGGAACGTCGCTAGCGGGTACAATGAGCAGTTCTTC.

This clonotype ranks as medium-sized. The genes are TRBV6-4 and TRBJ2-1; 12 bases agree with TRBD2. Germline CDR1 is MRHNA and CDR2 is SNTAGT. The junction had 4 bases not matched to a gene; V was cut back by 3 bases and J by 7 bases. The CDR3 is 15 residues long. In DNA, the CDR3 is TGTGCCAGCAGTGAATCTAGCGGGAGGGAGAATGAGCAGTTCTTC. It yields the protein CASSESSGRENEQFF.

This clonotype was seen repeatedly, ten times or more. This CDR3 is CASSETHRTSGSSYNEQFF. In DNA form, the CDR3 reads TGTGCCAGCAGTGAGACCCACCGGACTAGCGGGTCCTCCTACAATGAGCAGTTCTTC. The V gene is TRBV12-3 or TRBV12-4, the J gene TRBJ2-1, with 11 nucleotides matching TRBD2. The CDR3 sequence is 19 residues long. The V segment lost 5 bases and the J segment 0 bases; nucleotides outside the gene matches: 12.

This clonotype was counted between two and nine times. The V and J genes are TRBV6-5 and TRBJ2-7; D uncertain. Trimming stripped 6 bases from V and 2 bases from J, with 11 bases between. Germline CDR1 is MNHEY and CDR2 is SVGAGI. This CDR3 region has 13 residues. The CDR3 DNA is TGTGCCAGCAGCCTCGGCTTTACCTACGAGCAGTACTTC. This translates into CASSLGFTYEQYF.

At least ten counts were recorded for this clonotype. V usage is TRBV6-2 or TRBV6-3 and J usage is TRBJ1-1; no reliable D call. Trimming stripped 2 bases from V and 5 bases from J, with 9 bases between. The CDR3 contains 13 residues. The V gene's germline CDR1 is MNHEY and CDR2 SVGEGT. CDR3 DNA: TGTGCCAGCAGTTACGAGGGTTGGACTGAAGCTTTCTTT. Its translation: CASSYEGWTEAFF.

This sequence joins TRBV4-1 and TRBJ2-1; D might be TRBD2 (7 bases). CDR3 length equals 15 residues. Germline V gives CDR1 MGHRA, CDR2 YSYEKL. The V end was cut by 4 bases, the J end by 2 bases, with 12 bases between. The CDR3 protein is CASSRFGGPYNEQFF. The CDR3 region has the DNA TGCGCCAGCAGCCGTTTCGGGGGGCCCTACAATGAGCAGTTCTTC.

This clonotype came up a few times. The V and J genes are TRBV6-2 or TRBV6-3 and TRBJ2-7; D is undetermined. The CDR3 runs to 12 residues. Germline V CDR1 and CDR2: MNHEY, SVGEGT. V was cut by 7 bases and J by 2 bases, with 9 bases left in between. The CDR3 sequence is CASTSEAYEQYF. Here the CDR3 DNA reads TGTGCCAGCACCTCCGAGGCCTACGAGCAGTACTTC.

This clonotype was seen at least ten times. V is TRBV5-1 and J is TRBJ2-7; 13 nucleotides align to TRBD2. This CDR3 is 17 amino acids long. Germline V gene lookup returns CDR1 SGHRS and CDR2 YFSETQ. J gave up 2 bases and V 3 bases, and 8 bases lay outside the gene matches. CDR3 nucleotide sequence: TGCGCCAGCAGCTCCTCACTAGCGGGAGGGGGAACCTACGAGCAGTACTTC. Protein: CASSSSLAGGGTYEQYF. The variable domain in full, completed from reference TRBV5-1 and TRBJ2-7, reads KAGVTQTPRYLIKTRGQQVTLSCSPISGHRSVSWYQQTPGQGLQFLFEYFSETQRNKGNFPGRFSGRQFSNSRSEMNVSTLELGDSALYLCASSSSLAGGGTYEQYFGPGTRLTVT.

This clonotype was seen at least ten times. This chain joins TRBV6-6 and TRBJ1-6; 7 nucleotides agree with TRBD1. After removal of 6 bases from V and 10 bases from J, the junction contained 9 bases not matched to a gene. The CDR3 consists of 14 residues. CDR1 MNHNY and CDR2 SVGAGI come from the germline V gene (reference sequence). This CDR3 is CASRETGSSSPLHF. The DNA of the CDR3 is TGTGCCAGCAGAGAGACAGGGTCCTCGTCACCCCTCCACTTT.

This clonotype has a count of ten or more. CDR3 in DNA: TGTGCCAGCAGTGCCGCGGCAGGGGGTCTTCACGAGCAGTACTTC. This gives the protein CASSAAAGGLHEQYF. The V call is TRBV12-3 or TRBV12-4, the J call TRBJ2-7, with 7 bases aligning to TRBD1. The V segment lost 5 bases and the J segment 5 bases; nucleotides outside the gene matches: 12. This CDR3 spans 15 amino acids.

This clonotype has only a few counts. V usage is TRBV9 and J usage is TRBJ2-1; 9 bases map to TRBD1. The CDR3 length is 15 residues. The V gene's germline CDR1 is SGDLS and CDR2 YYNGEE. V was clipped by 3 bases and J by 8 bases; unmatched bases: 9. The chain's CDR3 is CASSERDRVVDEQFF. CDR3 nucleotide sequence: TGTGCCAGCAGCGAGCGGGACAGGGTGGTCGATGAGCAGTTCTTC.

This chain uses TRBV19 with TRBJ1-6; unclear D gene. CDR1 is LNHDA, CDR2 SQIVND, per germline (reference sequence). The CDR3 has 19 amino acids. V was cut by 5 bases and J by 5 bases, with 25 bases left in between. The CDR3 nucleotides are TGTGCCAGTAGTCTCTACCTTTTACCGAGTCCCTTCGATAATTCACCCCTCCACTTT. This sequence encodes CASSLYLLPSPFDNSPLHF.

This clonotype was detected many times. This chain connects TRBV6-1 to TRBJ1-3; D not certain. Deletions cut 1 base from V and 0 bases from J, with 7 bases between. CDR1 MNHNS and CDR2 SASEGT come from the germline V gene. The CDR3 is made up of 15 amino acids. The CDR3 reads CASSEEESSGNTIYF. In DNA form, the CDR3 reads TGTGCCAGCAGTGAAGAAGAGAGCTCTGGAAACACCATATATTTT.

The sample holds many counts of this clonotype. The genes are TRBV20-1 and TRBJ2-4; 9 bases are a match to TRBD1. V gave up 6 bases and J gave up 6 bases; unmatched junction bases: 9. The CDR3 is made up of 14 amino acids. Germline lookup yields CDR1 DFQATT and CDR2 SNEGSKA (reference sequence). The CDR3: CSARWTGDLNIQYF. In DNA form, the CDR3 reads TGCAGTGCCAGGTGGACAGGGGATTTAAACATTCAGTACTTC.